Shown below are 11 T cell receptor beta chains from a single sample sequenced in a study of T cell changes during pregnancy in multiple sclerosis. TCRdb's copy holds only in-frame clones and misses some; the assay was immunoSEQ multiplex PCR. Among 70,000 or so clones listed, 80% to 95% were seen once. The sample in question was CD4+ T cells from peripheral blood mononuclear cells, obtained after pregnancy. These receptors were collected from a female donor with multiple sclerosis, enrolled in a pregnancy study.

This sequence joins TRBV27 and TRBJ2-7; 8 positions agree with TRBD1. The ends lost 3 bases at V and 4 bases at J; junction bases unmatched: 14. Germline CDR1 MNHEY, CDR2 SMNVEV (reference sequence). This CDR3 has 17 amino acids. This chain's CDR3 is CASSLNPPRDRTYEQYF. The CDR3 DNA reads as TGTGCCAGCAGTTTGAATCCCCCGCGGGACAGGACTTACGAGCAGTACTTC.

V gene TRBV27 combines with J gene TRBJ1-2; TRBD1 matches at 9 bases. The germline V gene has CDR1 MNHEY and CDR2 SMNVEV (reference sequence). This CDR3 contains 14 residues. The trim removed 1 base at V and 8 bases at J, leaving 5 bases unmatched. The CDR3 spells CASSLLGQGHGYTF. The DNA for the CDR3 is TGTGCCAGCAGTTTATTGGGACAGGGACACGGCTACACCTTC.

The V gene is TRBV7-2, the J gene TRBJ2-2; D is perhaps TRBD2 (5 bases). The CDR3 covers 16 residues. Germline-derived CDR1 and CDR2 are SGHTA and FQGNSA. Trimming stripped 3 bases from V and 0 bases from J, with 11 bases between. The CDR3 DNA reads TGTGCCAGCAGCTTGACGGGGAAAGCGAACACCGGGGAGCTGTTTTTT. This sequence encodes CASSLTGKANTGELFF.

This clone was detected only once. J is TRBJ1-6 and V is TRBV2; the match to TRBD1 covers 7 bases. Germline lookup yields CDR1 SNHLY and CDR2 FYNNEI. CDR3 length equals 15 residues. Unmatched junction bases numbered 7, after V lost 1 base and J lost 10 bases. CDR3 nucleotides: TGTGCCAGCAGTGAAGAGAGAGGGGGCCTGTCACCCCTCCACTTT. Translated, it gives CASSEERGGLSPLHF.

V and J are TRBV30 and TRBJ2-5; D possibly corresponds to TRBD1 (6 bases). The CDR3 length is 12 residues. Germline values: CDR1 GTSNPN, CDR2 SVGIG (reference sequence). V lost 8 bases and J 6 bases, leaving 16 bases between the germline ends. In DNA form, the CDR3 reads TGTGCCGTGACAGGCCCGGGAAAGACCCAGTACTTC. Translation gives CAVTGPGKTQYF.

The DNA for the CDR3 is TGTGCCTGGGGGCAGGGTCTTGGCTACACCTTC. Translated, it gives CAWGQGLGYTF. The chain is built from TRBV30 and TRBJ1-2; D is perhaps TRBD1 (5 bases). The V and J ends lost 5 bases and 7 bases respectively, with 11 bases between them. This CDR3 spans 11 amino acids. Per germline, CDR1 GTSNPN and CDR2 SVGIG (reference sequence).

This chain uses TRBV30 with TRBJ2-7; D not certain. The CDR3 is made up of 11 amino acids. Trimming removed 5 bases from V and 3 bases from J, with 8 bases in between. Germline V gives CDR1 GTSNPN, CDR2 SVGIG (reference sequence). CDR3 region: CAWSELYEQYF. Here the CDR3 DNA reads TGTGCCTGGTCCGAACTCTACGAGCAGTACTTC.

The gene calls are TRBV7-2 and TRBJ2-1, with TRBD2 matching 8 bases. CDR3 size: 14 residues. V lost 5 bases and J lost 10; bases outside the gene matches: 10. CDR1 and CDR2 (germline): SGHTA, FQGNSA. CDR3 sequence: CASSLQSGSGEQFF. The CDR3 DNA follows: TGTGCCAGCAGCCTCCAGAGCGGGAGTGGCGAGCAGTTCTTC.

The DNA for the CDR3 is TGTGCCAGCAGCGCCCGTGGGAGGACCACTGAAGCTTTCTTT. It yields the protein CASSARGRTTEAFF. The chain employs TRBV11-1 and TRBJ1-1, with D uncertain. Germline CDR1 SGHAT, CDR2 FQDESV (reference sequence). The CDR3 totals 14 residues. V was trimmed by 5 bases and J by 4 bases, leaving 14 bases between them.

The chain has TRBV6-5 and TRBJ2-7, with TRBD1 matching over 7 bases. This CDR3 comprises 12 residues. Germline-derived CDR1 and CDR2 are MNHEY and SVGAGI. V lost 6 bases to trimming and J lost 12 bases; unmatched junction nucleotides: 11. DNA of the CDR3: TGTGCCAGCAGGGGGGACAGTTCAAATCCGTACTTC. This encodes CASRGDSSNPYF.

The chain carries TRBV27 and TRBJ1-2, with 10 bases identical to TRBD1. From germline, CDR1 is MNHEY and CDR2 SMNVEV (reference sequence). The CDR3 contains 14 residues. V dropped 6 bases and J dropped 6; count of bases not matched to a gene: 7. Here the CDR3 DNA reads TGTGCCAGCAGCTTCTCGACAGGGGGCAATGGCTACACCTTC. It specifies CASSFSTGGNGYTF.